These 29 T cell receptor beta chains came from one sample sequenced in a study of cytomegalovirus exposure and HLA in healthy donors. PCR was performed using 60 Vbeta and 13 Jbeta primers. The repertoire was sequenced with immunoSEQ multiplex PCR; TCRdb's copy has only in-frame clones and lacks some. The sample includes about 160,000 clones, roughly three quarters of them seen just once. The sample taken for sequencing was PBMCs. The source is a man between 18 and 29 years old in good health and CMV-seropositive.

This chain joins TRBV5-1 and TRBJ1-2, with unresolved D. The length of the CDR3 is 15 residues. Trimming removed 0 bases from V and 0 bases from J, with 9 bases in between. Germline V lookup: CDR1 SGHRS, CDR2 YFSETQ. CDR3 amino acids: CASSLGQISNYGYTF. CDR3 nucleotide sequence: TGCGCCAGCAGCTTGGGGCAGATTTCTAACTATGGCTACACCTTC.

This chain uses TRBV5-1 with TRBJ2-2; D is perhaps TRBD1 (5 bases). The V gene lost 1 base and the J gene lost 6 bases, with 13 bases spanning the gap. The CDR3 extends over 15 amino acids. CDR1 and CDR2 (germline): SGHRS, YFSETQ. The CDR3 protein is CASSLRHRGSGELFF. CDR3 nucleotide sequence: TGCGCCAGCAGCTTGCGTCATAGGGGTTCCGGGGAGCTGTTTTTT.

J is TRBJ1-5 and V is TRBV6-5, with a tentative D call TRBD1 (5 bases). The CDR3 is 13 amino acids. Germline loops: CDR1 MNHEY, CDR2 SVGAGI. Trimming stripped 6 bases from V and 3 bases from J, with 9 bases between. This chain's CDR3 is CASSRQPNQPQHF. CDR3 DNA sequence: TGTGCCAGCAGCCGACAGCCCAATCAGCCCCAGCATTTT.

The V and J genes are TRBV5-4 and TRBJ1-3; TRBD1 might be the D (5 bases). The germline V and J ends were trimmed by 0 bases and 2 bases, with 9 bases remaining between them. Germline CDR1 is SGHNT and CDR2 is YYREEE (reference sequence). The CDR3 has 15 amino acids. In nucleotides, the CDR3 is TGTGCCAGCAGCTTGGGCGGGGCTGCTGGAAACACCATATATTTT. This sequence encodes CASSLGGAAGNTIYF.

V gene TRBV27 combines with J gene TRBJ1-1; D possibly corresponds to TRBD1 (6 bases). Trimming removed 3 bases at V and 6 bases at J, with 11 bases between. CDR1 and CDR2 from the germline V gene are MNHEY and SMNVEV (reference sequence). This CDR3 comprises 13 residues. The CDR3 reads CASSFGGAAEAFF. Written as DNA, the CDR3 is TGTGCCAGCAGTTTCGGGGGGGCCGCTGAAGCTTTCTTT.

The chain joins TRBV7-2 to TRBJ2-7; TRBD1 agrees at 7 bases. The CDR3 runs to 13 residues. The trim removed 1 base at V and 5 bases at J, leaving 2 bases unmatched. CDR1 and CDR2 from the germline V gene are SGHTA and FQGNSA. This CDR3 is CASSLVRGHEQYF. In nucleotides, the CDR3 is TGTGCCAGCAGCTTAGTGAGGGGGCACGAGCAGTACTTC.

This clone was seen only a few times. This sequence joins TRBV7-2 and TRBJ2-7, with 8 bases lining up with TRBD2. This CDR3 spans 14 amino acids. Germline V gene lookup returns CDR1 SGHTA and CDR2 FQGNSA. The J segment lost 2 bases and the V segment lost 3 bases, leaving 3 bases of the junction unmatched. CDR3 coding DNA: TGTGCCAGCAGCTTTGCGGGGGGCCCCTACGAGCAGTACTTC. Its translation is CASSFAGGPYEQYF. The full variable domain, its missing parts supplied by reference TRBV7-2 and TRBJ2-7, is GAGVSQSPSNKVTEKGKDVELRCDPISGHTALYWYRQSLGQGLEFLIYFQGNSAPDKSGLPSDRFSAERTGGSVSTLTIQRTQQEDSAVYLCASSFAGGPYEQYFGPGTRLTVT.

The chain has TRBV11-2 and TRBJ1-1, with a weak D call TRBD1 (6 bases). The V end lost 0 bases, the J end lost 2 bases, and 16 bases lay between the germline ends. The germline V gene has CDR1 SGHAT and CDR2 FQNNGV. CDR3 size: 17 residues. The CDR3 sequence is CASSLEGGGQGNTEAFF. The DNA for the CDR3 is TGTGCCAGCAGCTTAGAAGGGGGGGGCCAGGGAAACACTGAAGCTTTCTTT.

The rearrangement joins TRBV13 to TRBJ2-7; the D gene is possibly TRBD1 (5 bases). V was clipped by 5 bases and J by 5 bases, with 16 bases between them. CDR3 length: 14 residues. Germline CDR1 and CDR2: PRHDT and FYEKMQ (reference sequence). CDR3 DNA: TGTGCCAGCAGCCCAGTGGTCAGGGTCCACGAGCAGTACTTC. It translates to CASSPVVRVHEQYF.

V is TRBV19 and J is TRBJ1-1, with D perhaps matching TRBD1 (6 bases). The CDR3 spans 13 residues. The germline CDR1 and CDR2 sequences are LNHDA and SQIVND (reference sequence). Trimming took 7 bases from V and 4 from J, leaving 13 bases between them. This chain's CDR3 is CASTTDSPTEAFF. In DNA form, the CDR3 reads TGTGCCAGTACCACGGACAGCCCCACTGAAGCTTTCTTT.

The V call is TRBV13, the J call TRBJ2-2; D may be TRBD2 (5 bases). V was clipped by 5 bases and J by 7 bases, with 14 bases between them. The CDR3 loop spans 14 amino acids. Germline lookup yields CDR1 PRHDT and CDR2 FYEKMQ (reference sequence). The CDR3 sequence: CASSPLGGIGELFF. CDR3 nucleotide sequence: TGTGCCAGCAGCCCGTTAGGAGGAATCGGGGAGCTGTTTTTT.

V gene TRBV6-1 combines with J gene TRBJ1-6; D gene uncertain. The V and J ends lost 6 bases and 4 bases respectively, with 10 bases between them. The CDR3 contains 14 residues. Germline lookup yields CDR1 MNHNS and CDR2 SASEGT. The CDR3 spells CASRAQRYNSPLHF. The CDR3 coding sequence is TGTGCCAGCAGGGCACAGCGGTATAATTCACCCCTCCACTTT.

The rearrangement links TRBV5-4 to TRBJ1-1; TRBD1 matches at 8 bases. The CDR3 contains 15 residues. Germline lookup yields CDR1 SGHNT and CDR2 YYREEE (reference sequence). Losses at the gene ends were 4 bases for V and 0 bases for J; bases not matched to a gene: 5. CDR3 DNA: TGTGCCAGCAGCATACGACAGGGGATGAACACTGAAGCTTTCTTT. This sequence encodes CASSIRQGMNTEAFF. Full variable domain (remainder filled in from reference TRBV5-4 and TRBJ1-1): ETGVTQSPTHLIKTRGQQVTLRCSSQSGHNTVSWYQQALGQGPQFIFQYYREEENGRGNFPPRFSGLQFPNYSSELNVNALELDDSALYLCASSIRQGMNTEAFFGQGTRLTVV.

V is TRBV5-1 and J is TRBJ2-5, with D uncertain. This CDR3 is 14 amino acids long. V was pared by 0 bases and J by 3 bases, with 9 bases between. Germline values: CDR1 SGHRS, CDR2 YFSETQ. The CDR3 protein is CASSLALAEETQYF. Written as DNA, the CDR3 is TGCGCCAGCAGCTTGGCTCTGGCGGAAGAGACCCAGTACTTC.

The rearrangement links TRBV25-1 to TRBJ1-4; 9 nucleotides agree with TRBD1. The CDR3 is 14 amino acids. V lost 5 bases and J lost 11; bases outside the gene matches: 9. Germline values: CDR1 MGHDK, CDR2 SYGVNS. The CDR3 DNA sequence: TGTGCCAGCAGTACCGGGACAGGGTTAATGAAACTGTTTTTT. This translates into CASSTGTGLMKLFF.

This clone was observed a single time. V usage is TRBV7-2 and J usage is TRBJ2-7; 8 bases map to TRBD2. In germline, CDR1 is SGHTA, CDR2 FQGNSA. The CDR3 spans 17 residues. V trimming: 1 base; J trimming: 3 bases; junction bases outside the gene matches: 11. The CDR3 loop is CASSLEVQRERNYEQYF. The CDR3 coding sequence is TGTGCCAGCAGCTTAGAGGTTCAGCGGGAGAGGAACTACGAGCAGTACTTC.

V usage is TRBV5-6 and J usage is TRBJ1-2; D is ambiguous. V lost 4 bases and J 8 bases, leaving 18 bases between the germline ends. This CDR3 comprises 14 residues. CDR1 is SGHDT, CDR2 YYEEEE, per germline. The CDR3 DNA follows: TGTGCCAGCAGCCCGTTTGTACCCGTGGGCGGCTACACCTTC. This sequence encodes CASSPFVPVGGYTF.

The J gene is TRBJ2-7, the V gene TRBV29-1; 8 bases match TRBD1. The CDR3 sequence is 14 residues long. Germline trimming cut 7 bases from V and 2 bases from J; bases unmatched to any gene: 10. CDR1 and CDR2 from the germline V gene are SQVTM and ANQGSEA. The chain's CDR3 is CSGRSGTGAYEQYF. The CDR3 region has the DNA TGCAGCGGCCGCTCCGGGACAGGAGCCTACGAGCAGTACTTC.

In DNA, the CDR3 is TGTGCCAGCAGCGTGAGGGACAGGGAAAATTCACCCCTCCACTTT. It encodes CASSVRDRENSPLHF. The chain has TRBV9 and TRBJ1-6, with TRBD1 matching 9 bases. The junction had 4 bases not matched to a gene; V was cut back by 2 bases and J by 7 bases. Germline lookup yields CDR1 SGDLS and CDR2 YYNGEE. The CDR3 runs 15 residues.

The CDR3 region is CASSILGRPGEQYF. The CDR3 DNA reads TGTGCCAGTAGTATTCTGGGCCGCCCAGGCGAGCAGTACTTC. The gene calls are TRBV19 and TRBJ2-7; the D is unclear. CDR3 length: 14 amino acids. Germline-derived CDR1 and CDR2 are LNHDA and SQIVND (reference sequence). V shed 3 bases and J shed 6 bases, with 15 bases lying between them. The variable domain in full, completed from reference TRBV19 and TRBJ2-7, reads DGGITQSPKYLFRKEGQNVTLSCEQNLNHDAMYWYRQDPGQGLRLIYYSQIVNDFQKGDIAEGYSVSREKKESFPLTVTSAQKNPTAFYLCASSILGRPGEQYFGPGTRLTVT.

This chain connects TRBV4-1 to TRBJ2-3, with 7 nucleotides matching TRBD2. Per germline, CDR1 MGHRA and CDR2 YSYEKL. J was trimmed by 0 bases and V by 4 bases; bases with no gene match: 4. The CDR3 has 15 amino acids. The CDR3 protein is CASSPSGESTDTQYF. The CDR3 DNA reads as TGCGCCAGCAGCCCAAGCGGGGAAAGCACAGATACGCAGTATTTT.

The chain recombines TRBV6-5 with TRBJ2-1, with 7 positions matching TRBD2. CDR1 is MNHEY and CDR2 is SVGAGI in the germline V gene. With V trimmed by 6 bases and J by 3 bases, 2 bases remained unmatched. The CDR3 length is 13 residues. The CDR3 loop reads CASRASGYNEQFF. The CDR3 DNA follows: TGTGCCAGCAGGGCTAGCGGCTACAATGAGCAGTTCTTC.

The chain combines TRBV9 with TRBJ1-3, with D possibly being TRBD1 (5 bases). Per germline, CDR1 SGDLS and CDR2 YYNGEE. V lost 2 bases and J 0 bases, leaving 15 bases between the germline ends. CDR3 length equals 17 residues. As DNA, the CDR3 is TGTGCCAGCAGCGTCGGGGGGGGACGAGGCTCTGGAAACACCATATATTTT. This encodes CASSVGGGRGSGNTIYF.

This clone came up a few times. V is TRBV27 and J is TRBJ2-7; 8 bases map to TRBD1. Germline assignment: CDR1 MNHEY and CDR2 SMNVEV (reference sequence). This CDR3 has 14 residues. The J segment lost 1 base and the V segment lost 5 bases, leaving 4 bases of the junction unmatched. The CDR3 DNA reads TGTGCCAGCAGTGGGGACAGGTTTTCCTACGAGCAGTACTTC. Encoded protein: CASSGDRFSYEQYF.

This sequence joins TRBV29-1 and TRBJ2-7, with D perhaps TRBD2 (5 bases). The CDR3 is made up of 12 amino acids. V lost 1 base, J lost 5 bases, and 9 bases lay in between. The germline gives CDR1 SQVTM, CDR2 ANQGSEA. This CDR3 reads CSVEGPRDEQYF. CDR3 coding DNA: TGCAGCGTTGAAGGCCCGAGGGACGAGCAGTACTTC.

This clone was counted between two and nine times. The chain recombines TRBV6-5 with TRBJ2-2; D is perhaps TRBD1 (7 bases). The germline V gene has CDR1 MNHEY and CDR2 SVGAGI. V was cut by 4 bases and J by 6 bases, with 12 bases left in between. The CDR3 is 14 amino acids. This chain's CDR3 is CASSSDREAGELFF. The DNA of the CDR3 is TGTGCCAGCAGTTCCGACAGGGAGGCCGGGGAGCTGTTTTTT.

The rearrangement links TRBV15 to TRBJ2-1; D is possibly TRBD2 (5 bases). The CDR3 covers 16 residues. CDR1 is LNHNV, CDR2 YYDKDF, per germline (reference sequence). Trimming took 0 bases from V and 2 from J, leaving 11 bases between them. CDR3 amino acids: CATSRDGLGTYNEQFF. CDR3 nucleotides: TGTGCCACCAGCAGAGATGGACTCGGGACCTACAATGAGCAGTTCTTC.

The J gene is TRBJ2-1, the V gene TRBV29-1; 8 nucleotides align to TRBD2. Germline V gene sequence: CDR1 SQVTM, CDR2 ANQGSEA. Trimming removed 8 bases from V and 5 bases from J; junction bases left unmatched: 8. This CDR3 region has 13 residues. The CDR3 DNA sequence: TGCAGCTTATTGACTAGCGCGAACAATGAGCAGTTCTTC. It encodes CSLLTSANNEQFF.

This chain links TRBV18 with TRBJ2-1; unclear D gene. The V gene's germline CDR1 is KGHSH and CDR2 LQKENI. This CDR3 has 14 residues. Trimming left V 3 bases short and J 2 bases short, with 8 bases between. For the CDR3, the DNA is TGTGCCAGCTCACCCGAACATACCTACAATGAGCAGTTCTTC. Its translation: CASSPEHTYNEQFF.